The subject of this entry is one TCR beta chain. Up to 2 ug genomic DNA was used for TCRB CDR3 amplification. Primers: 60 V beta forward and 13 J beta reverse. Clones were sequenced by immunoSEQ multiplex PCR, and TCRdb holds only the in-frame ones, with some missing. The sample shows roughly 60,000 clones, 85% of them seen only once. The time point was: after dendritic cell vaccination, including at tumor progression/relapse. This specimen belongs to a study of glioma-infiltrating T cells after dendritic cell vaccination. Germline values: CDR1 SGHTA, CDR2 FQGNSA. Trimming shortened V by 0 bases and J by 2 bases, and 10 bases separated the two germline ends. There are 15 residues in the CDR3.

The sample here was blood, taken after dendritic cell vaccination. This sequence was found in a human donor with glioblastoma. V is TRBV7-2 and J is TRBJ2-5; D is unclear. The CDR3 spells CASSLAQVRQETQYF. CDR3 bases: TGTGCCAGCAGCTTAGCGCAGGTCAGACAAGAGACCCAGTACTTC. The full variable domain, its missing parts supplied by reference TRBV7-2 and TRBJ2-5, is GAGVSQSPSNKVTEKGKDVELRCDPISGHTALYWYRQSLGQGLEFLIYFQGNSAPDKSGLPSDRFSAERTGGSVSTLTIQRTQQEDSAVYLCASSLAQVRQETQYFGPGTRLLVL.